The 10 T cell receptor beta chains listed next were all sequenced from one sample in a study of cytomegalovirus exposure and HLA in healthy donors. The PCR used 60 Vbeta and 13 Jbeta primers. The assay was immunoSEQ multiplex PCR, and TCRdb's table has in-frame clones only and misses some. The sample has fewer than 95,000 clones; around 85% are singletons. The sequenced sample was PBMCs. Source of these receptors: a man aged 35 to 55 in good health and CMV-seropositive.

This clone has just one count. The genes are TRBV19 and TRBJ1-1, with D tentatively TRBD1 (6 bases). Germline V gene sequence: CDR1 LNHDA, CDR2 SQIVND (reference sequence). V lost 6 bases and J 2 bases, leaving 10 bases between the germline ends. The CDR3 length is 13 residues. CDR3 coding DNA: TGTGCCAGTAGACTGGACAGTAACACTGAAGCTTTCTTT. Amino acid sequence: CASRLDSNTEAFF.

The rearrangement joins TRBV6-1 to TRBJ2-7, with D perhaps TRBD1 (6 bases). This CDR3 has 12 amino acids. Trimming removed 6 bases at V and 6 bases at J, with 12 bases between. Germline-derived CDR1 and CDR2 are MNHNS and SASEGT. The CDR3 bases are TGTGCCAGCAGAAACAGGGATCCCGAGCAGTACTTC. It encodes CASRNRDPEQYF.

The V call is TRBV5-1, the J call TRBJ2-2; D is unclear. V was cut by 2 bases and J by 1 base, with 9 bases left in between. Germline V gene sequence: CDR1 SGHRS, CDR2 YFSETQ. This CDR3 has 15 residues. The CDR3 DNA follows: TGCGCCAGCAGCTTTAATGGCGGGAACACCGGGGAGCTGTTTTTT. This sequence encodes CASSFNGGNTGELFF. Filled out from reference TRBV5-1 and TRBJ2-2, the complete variable domain reads KAGVTQTPRYLIKTRGQQVTLSCSPISGHRSVSWYQQTPGQGLQFLFEYFSETQRNKGNFPGRFSGRQFSNSRSEMNVSTLELGDSALYLCASSFNGGNTGELFFGEGSRLTVL.

This chain joins TRBV28 and TRBJ2-7; D is perhaps TRBD2 (6 bases). The V end was cut by 2 bases, the J end by 6 bases, with 17 bases between. The CDR3 totals 15 residues. Germline V lookup: CDR1 MDHEN, CDR2 SYDVKM. The CDR3 nucleotides read TGTGCCAGCAGTTTAATTAGCGGAAGGGTCGGCGAGCAGTACTTC. Protein: CASSLISGRVGEQYF.

The chain combines TRBV6-1 with TRBJ1-3; possibly TRBD1 for D (5 bases). Germline V gene sequence: CDR1 MNHNS, CDR2 SASEGT. Trimming shortened V by 1 base and J by 2 bases, and 12 bases separated the two germline ends. This CDR3 has 16 residues. In DNA form, the CDR3 reads TGTGCCAGCAGTGAAGGGGGAGGGGTTGCTGGAAACACCATATATTTT. Amino acid sequence: CASSEGGGVAGNTIYF.

The chain recombines TRBV5-6 with TRBJ2-3; possible D gene TRBD1, 6 bases. Germline lookup yields CDR1 SGHDT and CDR2 YYEEEE. The CDR3 is 13 residues long. Trimming took off 7 bases at V and 5 bases at J, with 14 bases between the two ends. In DNA form, the CDR3 reads TGTGCCAGCCTTTCAAGGGGGTTAGATACGCAGTATTTT. It is translated as CASLSRGLDTQYF.

The count of this clone is one. This sequence joins TRBV5-1 and TRBJ2-7, with D possibly being TRBD2 (5 bases). Germline V gives CDR1 SGHRS, CDR2 YFSETQ. The length of the CDR3 is 17 residues. The ends were cut back, 0 bases at V and 2 bases at J, with 18 bases in the middle. This chain's CDR3 is CASSLDIGVQRTYEQYF. CDR3 coding DNA: TGCGCCAGCAGCTTGGATATCGGGGTCCAACGGACCTACGAGCAGTACTTC. The entire variable domain, with the rest obtained from reference TRBV5-1 and TRBJ2-7, is as follows: KAGVTQTPRYLIKTRGQQVTLSCSPISGHRSVSWYQQTPGQGLQFLFEYFSETQRNKGNFPGRFSGRQFSNSRSEMNVSTLELGDSALYLCASSLDIGVQRTYEQYFGPGTRLTVT.

The chain employs TRBV19 and TRBJ1-5; a weak D match, TRBD1 (5 bases). Germline V lookup: CDR1 LNHDA, CDR2 SQIVND (reference sequence). This CDR3 region has 14 residues. The V gene lost 3 bases and the J gene lost 4 bases, with 10 bases spanning the gap. The CDR3 coding sequence is TGTGCCAGTAGTATCACGCAGGGTAATCAGCCCCAGCATTTT. This codes for CASSITQGNQPQHF.

This clone showed up just a few times. The chain combines TRBV18 with TRBJ2-3; 8 bases agree with TRBD2. The germline gives CDR1 KGHSH, CDR2 LQKENI. CDR3 length equals 15 residues. The V and J ends lost 5 bases and 0 bases, in that order; junction bases with no gene match: 4. CDR3 in DNA: TGTGCCAGCTCAAAACTAGCGGCTAGCACAGATACGCAGTATTTT. Its protein is CASSKLAASTDTQYF.

CDR3 sequence: CASIPSGLGNEQFF. The CDR3 bases are TGTGCCAGCATTCCGAGCGGGCTAGGGAATGAGCAGTTCTTC. The chain links TRBV28 to TRBJ2-1; a weak D match, TRBD2 (6 bases). CDR1 MDHEN and CDR2 SYDVKM come from the germline V gene. The CDR3 contains 14 residues. V was cut by 7 bases and J by 7 bases, with 17 bases left in between.